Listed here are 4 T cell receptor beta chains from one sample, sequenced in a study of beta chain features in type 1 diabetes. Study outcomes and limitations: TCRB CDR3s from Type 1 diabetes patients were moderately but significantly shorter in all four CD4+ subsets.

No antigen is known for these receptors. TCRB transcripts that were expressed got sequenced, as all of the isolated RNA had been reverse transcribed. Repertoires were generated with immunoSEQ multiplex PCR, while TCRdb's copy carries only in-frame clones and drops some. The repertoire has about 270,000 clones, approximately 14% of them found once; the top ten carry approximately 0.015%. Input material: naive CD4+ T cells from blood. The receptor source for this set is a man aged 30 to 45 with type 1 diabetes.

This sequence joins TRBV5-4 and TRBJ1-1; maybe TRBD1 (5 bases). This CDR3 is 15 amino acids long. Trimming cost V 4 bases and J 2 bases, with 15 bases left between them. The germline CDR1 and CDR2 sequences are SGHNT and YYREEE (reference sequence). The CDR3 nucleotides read TGTGCCAGCAGCCCCATCCAGGGCAACAACACTGAAGCTTTCTTT. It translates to CASSPIQGNNTEAFF.

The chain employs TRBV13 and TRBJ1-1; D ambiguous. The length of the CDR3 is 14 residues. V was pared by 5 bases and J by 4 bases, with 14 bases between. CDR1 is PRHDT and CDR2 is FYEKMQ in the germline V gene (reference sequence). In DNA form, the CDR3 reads TGTGCCAGCAGCAACCTTCTTACGAGCACTGAAGCTTTCTTT. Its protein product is CASSNLLTSTEAFF.

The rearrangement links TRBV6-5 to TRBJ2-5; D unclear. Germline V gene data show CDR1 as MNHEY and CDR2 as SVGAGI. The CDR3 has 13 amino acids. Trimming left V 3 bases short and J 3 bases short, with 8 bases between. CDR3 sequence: CASSYAPEETQYF. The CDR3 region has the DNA TGTGCCAGCAGTTATGCGCCCGAAGAGACCCAGTACTTC.

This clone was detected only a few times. The CDR3: CASSQGQGVTEAFF. CDR3 in DNA: TGTGCCAGCAGCCAAGGACAGGGTGTGACTGAAGCTTTCTTT. This chain uses TRBV4-2 with TRBJ1-1; 7 nucleotides line up with TRBD1. Germline lookup yields CDR1 LGHNA and CDR2 YNFKEQ. This CDR3 is built from 14 residues. Trimming cost V 1 base and J 5 bases; bases outside gene matches: 4.